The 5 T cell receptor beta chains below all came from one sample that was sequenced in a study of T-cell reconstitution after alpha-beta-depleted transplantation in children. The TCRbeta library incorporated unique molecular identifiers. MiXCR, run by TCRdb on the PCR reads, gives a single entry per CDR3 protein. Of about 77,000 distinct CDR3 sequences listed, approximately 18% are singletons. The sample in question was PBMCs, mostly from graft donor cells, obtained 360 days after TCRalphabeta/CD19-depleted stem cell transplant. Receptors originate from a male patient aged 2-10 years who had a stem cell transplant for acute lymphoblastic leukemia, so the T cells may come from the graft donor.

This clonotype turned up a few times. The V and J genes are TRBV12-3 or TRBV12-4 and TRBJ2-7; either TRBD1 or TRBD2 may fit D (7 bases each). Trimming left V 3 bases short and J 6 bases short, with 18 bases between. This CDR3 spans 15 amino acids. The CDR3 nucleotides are TGTGCCAGCAGTTTCACAAGGGGGCGCGGGGGCGAGCAGTACTTC. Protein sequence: CASSFTRGRGGEQYF.

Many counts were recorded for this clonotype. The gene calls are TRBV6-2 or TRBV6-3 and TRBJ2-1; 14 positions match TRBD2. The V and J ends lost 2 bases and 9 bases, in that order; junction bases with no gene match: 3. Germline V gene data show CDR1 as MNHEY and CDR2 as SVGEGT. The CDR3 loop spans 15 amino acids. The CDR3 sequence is CASSYKTSGRGEQFF. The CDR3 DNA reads TGTGCCAGCAGTTACAAGACTAGCGGGAGGGGTGAGCAGTTCTTC.

CDR3 DNA: TGTGCCAGTAGCGGGAGGGCTTACACCGGGGAGCTGTTTTTT. As protein: CASSGRAYTGELFF. The chain employs TRBV6-1 and TRBJ2-2; 11 positions agree with TRBD2. CDR3 length: 14 residues. Germline V CDR1 and CDR2: MNHNS, SASEGT. V shed 9 bases and J 3 bases; nucleotides not matched to a gene: 3.

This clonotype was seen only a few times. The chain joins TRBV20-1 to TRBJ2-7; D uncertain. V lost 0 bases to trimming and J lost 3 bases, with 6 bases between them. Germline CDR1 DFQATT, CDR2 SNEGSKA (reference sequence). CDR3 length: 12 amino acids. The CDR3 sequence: CSARDGYYEQYF. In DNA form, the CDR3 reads TGCAGTGCTAGAGACGGTTACTACGAGCAGTACTTC.

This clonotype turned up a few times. CDR3 amino acids: CASGLAKPRDRDYNEQFF. CDR3 coding DNA: TGTGCTAGTGGTTTGGCTAAACCCCGGGACAGGGACTACAATGAGCAGTTCTTC. J is TRBJ2-1 and V is TRBV12-5, with 9 bases fitting TRBD1. V was clipped by 1 base and J by 3 bases; unmatched bases: 10. Germline V gene data show CDR1 as LGHNT and CDR2 as FRNRAP. The CDR3 totals 18 residues.